This TCR beta chain was documented in a study of shared clonotypes between healthy human individuals (dated by TCRdb to the early 2020s). As for the study more broadly: Two women and a few men aged 18 to 49 years were included in the cohort. Each donor's leukapheresis produced roughly between roughly 0.85 and 9 billion PBMCs. To estimate repertoire size and how much clonotypes are shared between individuals, the study performed deep sequencing of blood TCR repertoires from a handful of healthy adults. Different laboratories and diverse techniques were used to prepare libraries and sequence TCR repertoires, to increase sequencing depth and limit assay-specific biases. For each donor, three plates each were used for CD4 naive and CD4 memory, two plates were used for CD8 naive, and one plate was used for CD8 memory.

CD8 naive samples were obtained by positive selection for CCR7 among CD45RO-negative cells, yielding a CD45RA+CCR7+ population from which TemRA cells were excluded. The donors were healthy, HIV-negative adults with no recently reported acute infections or vaccinations. Only Caucasian adults living in Nashville, Tennessee, USA were represented among the donors. Blood was obtained by leukapheresis, after which PBMCs were separated by Ficoll-Histopaque density gradient centrifugation and cryopreserved in liquid nitrogen vapor phase. Analytical flow cytometry was used to check the purity and quantity of every magnetically sorted T cell population. Genomic DNA was isolated from every sorted fraction and measured by UV absorbance on a Nanodrop 2000c. What the research found in general, with its limitations: About 5% of naive CD4, 3% to 4% of naive CD8, 2.3% of memory CD4, and around 0.42% of memory CD8 clonotypes were shared across a handful of donors. Clonotypes shared by all four sorted-subset donors showed higher generation probabilities than non-shared clonotypes. Sampling was restricted to blood, and TCR repertoires in tissue are likely to differ from TCR repertoires in blood. Pairwise subsampling led to the expectation that sequencing depth would affect the degree of clonotype sharing among donors. Because the study included a small number of donors, the genetic and exposure-history diversity represented was limited. Even with the large sequencing depth, rarefaction of the sorted-subset datasets indicated that sequencing was incomplete. Naive subsets generally had larger estimated clonotype richness than memory subsets did.

To note about this clone: Its antigen specificity is not known. Per-base qualities were not stored, and no clone one base away is much larger.

The junction shows trimming of 3 bases on V and 4 bases on J, plus 7 bases between the germline ends. The CDR3 holds 13 amino acids from the cysteine to the phenylalanine. This entry keeps only the CDR3 DNA: 39 bases, framed from base 1. The germline V gene (reference sequence) specifies MNHEY as CDR1 and SMNVEV as CDR2. Using the deep immunoSEQ assay, TCR CDR3 regions were amplified from genomic DNA by multiplex PCR. Extracted genomic DNA from each cell subset was spread evenly across all wells of several immunoSEQ 96-well plates, with each plate serving as a replicate. For sorted subsets, each replicate PCR was loaded with about 0.2 ug genomic DNA, equivalent to 30,000 or so T cell genomes. Purified libraries were measured with a Qubit 3.0 fluorometer, size-checked on a Bioanalyzer 2100, and measured again with the KAPA Library Quantification kit. Every immunoSEQ 96-well plate was sequenced on a dedicated single-read 150-cycle Illumina NextSeq 550 flow cell. The original methods were these. Because the immunoSEQ output held only junctional sequences and lacked quality scores, the filtering could not match the filtering applied to full-length reads. To assign V/J genes and CDR3, sequences were annotated using PyIR, a Python wrapper for IgBLAST v1.9, with IMGT germline references. Reads were filtered out if the reads had weak V/J assignments (E-value above 1e-6), no CDR3, stop codons, out-of-frame junctions, or ambiguous translated residues. V3J clonotypes were defined as sequences sharing an identical inferred V gene, J gene, and CDR3 amino acid sequence. The percentage overlap between two repertoires was calculated by dividing the number of shared unique clonotypes by the size of the smaller repertoire. Richness of each repertoire was evaluated using RTK rarefaction, the Chao1 estimator, and Recon v2.1 estimates of unobserved clonotypes. OLGA was used to compute generation probabilities for all TCRbeta clonotypes that the gDNA method yielded from a few donors. As stored in TCRdb, this immuneACCESS dataset retains in-frame rearrangements with V and J assigned. A fraction of the clones does not appear; measured against another copy, unresolved V genes explain less than half of the discrepancy, and the remainder lacks a known reason. V and J calls and clone size are copied from that table; D and trimming were computed from the DNA. The sample table shows about 820,000 clones, and over 90% are seen once. The ten largest clones represent 24% of the sample.

The rearrangement combines TRBV27 with TRBJ2-1, with no confidently assigned D gene. Sequencing was performed on naive CD8+ T cells sorted from blood. According to the study, the label for this sample's cell subset or site signals: CD45RA+CCR7+. This receptor was identified in a man aged 25-45 years in good health. The CDR3 region has the sequence CASSFTVYNEQFF. In nucleotide form, the sequence is TGTGCCAGCAGTTTCACAGTTTACAATGAGCAGTTCTTC.